This T cell receptor beta chain was obtained from a study of blood T cell repertoires in COVID-19. The assay was immunoSEQ multiplex PCR, and TCRdb's table has in-frame clones only and misses some. The sample lists a few hundred thousand clones, around 90% occurring once. V lost 6 bases, J lost 2 bases, and 14 bases lay in between. Germline V gene lookup returns CDR1 SGHDT and CDR2 YYEEEE. This CDR3 has 15 amino acids. The V and J genes are TRBV5-6 and TRBJ1-4; no definite D call. The receptor was derived from a woman aged 55 to 70 with COVID-19, enrolled during active disease. Sequencing used peripheral blood. CDR3 sequence reads: CASTLVRRTNEKLFF. The CDR3 region has the DNA TGTGCCAGCACCCTGGTGAGGAGGACTAATGAAAAACTGTTTTTT.